This T cell receptor beta chain emerged from a study of shared clonotypes between healthy human individuals. The data were produced by immunoSEQ multiplex PCR, yet TCRdb's version contains in-frame clones alone and is incomplete. The data hold about 2,500,000 clones, with roughly nine tenths observed a single time. Donors comprised healthy HIV-negative adults lacking recent acute infections or vaccinations. Of note for this clone: No antigen is known for it. The sample carries other DNA sequences with the same CDR3.

General study findings and limits: Large depth notwithstanding, sorted-subset sequencing proved incomplete by rarefaction.

V lost 0 bases and J lost 0, with 6 bases in between. CDR1 SGHRS and CDR2 YFSETQ come from the germline V gene. The CDR3 loop spans 14 amino acids. The TCR was taken from a man aged 18 to 35 in good health. Sequenced input: naive CD4+ T cells sorted from blood. Noted subset: CD45RA+ positively selected. The chain carries TRBV5-1 and TRBJ2-5; D ambiguous. CDR3: CASSLVPDQETQYF. Written as DNA, the CDR3 is TGCGCCAGCAGCTTGGTACCCGACCAAGAGACCCAGTACTTC.